These 10 T cell receptor beta chains were sequenced from one sample in a study of blood T cell repertoires in COVID-19. TCRdb's copy holds only in-frame clones and misses some; the assay was immunoSEQ multiplex PCR. The data show roughly 63,000 clones, under 85% seen once. Sequencing was carried out using peripheral blood. All receptors come from an elderly woman with acute or convalescent COVID-19.

The genes are TRBV29-1 and TRBJ2-2; TRBD2 matches at 11 bases. Germline CDR1 reads SQVTM; CDR2 reads ANQGSEA. This CDR3 contains 14 residues. Trimming at V came to 2 bases and at J to 5 bases, leaving 1 base not matched to a gene. CDR3: CSVERLAGTGELFF. CDR3 nucleotide sequence: TGCAGCGTTGAAAGACTAGCGGGGACCGGGGAGCTGTTTTTT.

The CDR3 reads CASRRGVGQGVHEQYF. The CDR3 nucleotides read TGTGCCAGCAGGAGAGGCGTGGGACAGGGTGTCCACGAGCAGTACTTC. The V gene is TRBV11-3, the J gene TRBJ2-7; 9 bases agree with TRBD1. Losses at the gene ends were 6 bases for V and 5 bases for J; bases not matched to a gene: 14. The CDR3 runs to 16 residues. Germline loops: CDR1 SGHNT, CDR2 YENEEA.

The rearrangement links TRBV15 to TRBJ2-1; TRBD1 aligns across 7 bases. From germline, CDR1 is LNHNV and CDR2 YYDKDF (reference sequence). This CDR3 comprises 16 residues. With 1 base clipped from V and 5 bases from J, the junction kept 8 bases outside the gene matches. The CDR3 loop reads CATSRAAWTGNNEQFF. The CDR3, as DNA: TGTGCCACCAGCAGAGCCGCATGGACAGGAAACAATGAGCAGTTCTTC.

This clone showed up just once. The chain employs TRBV7-2 and TRBJ2-4, with D tentatively TRBD2 (5 bases). The length of the CDR3 is 15 residues. CDR1 SGHTA and CDR2 FQGNSA come from the germline V gene. Trimming stripped 6 bases from V and 8 bases from J, with 20 bases between. CDR3 protein: CASSLNGVTRDIQYF. As DNA, the CDR3 is TGTGCCAGCAGTCTTAACGGGGTGACCCGGGACATTCAGTACTTC.

This clone was counted at least ten times. The V gene is TRBV28, the J gene TRBJ1-4, with unresolved D. The germline V gene encodes CDR1 MDHEN and CDR2 SYDVKM. Trimming removed 7 bases at V and 8 bases at J, with 11 bases between. This CDR3 contains 12 residues. This CDR3 is CASTQGEEKLFF. The CDR3 DNA follows: TGTGCCAGCACCCAAGGAGAGGAAAAACTGTTTTTT.

The chain joins TRBV19 to TRBJ2-6; 11 nucleotides agree with TRBD1. The CDR3 has 17 residues. V lost 3 bases and J lost 2; bases outside the gene matches: 3. Germline CDR1 and CDR2: LNHDA and SQIVND (reference sequence). The CDR3 is CASSIRDRGTGANVLTF. The DNA for the CDR3 is TGTGCCAGTAGTATCCGGGACAGGGGGACTGGGGCCAACGTCCTGACTTTC.

The chain is built from TRBV25-1 and TRBJ2-3; 13 bases align to TRBD2. Per the germline V gene, CDR1 is MGHDK and CDR2 is SYGVNS. The CDR3 has 16 residues. With V trimmed by 3 bases and J by 4 bases, 4 bases remained unmatched. In DNA form, the CDR3 reads TGTGCCAGCAGTGACCAACTAGCGGGAGGGGCAGATACGCAGTATTTT. Its translation is CASSDQLAGGADTQYF.

Only a few counts were recorded for this clone. The chain combines TRBV7-9 with TRBJ2-5; 9 nucleotides align to TRBD1. The V segment lost 6 bases and the J segment 4 bases; nucleotides outside the gene matches: 3. The CDR3 is made up of 13 amino acids. Germline assignment: CDR1 SEHNR and CDR2 FQNEAQ (reference sequence). CDR3 protein: CASSWTGAETQYF. The CDR3 region has the DNA TGTGCCAGCAGTTGGACAGGGGCAGAGACCCAGTACTTC.

This chain links TRBV19 with TRBJ1-1; D might be TRBD1 (5 bases). This CDR3 has 14 residues. V shed 7 bases and J shed 6 bases, with 18 bases lying between them. Germline CDR1 LNHDA, CDR2 SQIVND (reference sequence). The CDR3 nucleotides read TGTGCCAGTACCATCACCGGGGGAGGCTCTGAAGCTTTCTTT. It yields the protein CASTITGGGSEAFF. Full variable domain (outside the CDR3, taken from reference TRBV19 and TRBJ1-1): DGGITQSPKYLFRKEGQNVTLSCEQNLNHDAMYWYRQDPGQGLRLIYYSQIVNDFQKGDIAEGYSVSREKKESFPLTVTSAQKNPTAFYLCASTITGGGSEAFFGQGTRLTVV.

The gene calls are TRBV14 and TRBJ1-1; D is unresolved. Trimming took off 2 bases at V and 2 bases at J, with 12 bases between the two ends. Germline V gene lookup returns CDR1 SGHDN and CDR2 FVKESK. The CDR3 extends over 15 amino acids. The CDR3 spells CASSQRWASNTEAFF. For the CDR3, the DNA is TGTGCCAGCAGCCAAAGGTGGGCATCTAACACTGAAGCTTTCTTT. The variable domain in full, completed from reference TRBV14 and TRBJ1-1, reads EAGVTQFPSHSVIEKGQTVTLRCDPISGHDNLYWYRRVMGKEIKFLLHFVKESKQDESGMPNNRFLAERTGGTYSTLKVQPAELEDSGVYFCASSQRWASNTEAFFGQGTRLTVV.